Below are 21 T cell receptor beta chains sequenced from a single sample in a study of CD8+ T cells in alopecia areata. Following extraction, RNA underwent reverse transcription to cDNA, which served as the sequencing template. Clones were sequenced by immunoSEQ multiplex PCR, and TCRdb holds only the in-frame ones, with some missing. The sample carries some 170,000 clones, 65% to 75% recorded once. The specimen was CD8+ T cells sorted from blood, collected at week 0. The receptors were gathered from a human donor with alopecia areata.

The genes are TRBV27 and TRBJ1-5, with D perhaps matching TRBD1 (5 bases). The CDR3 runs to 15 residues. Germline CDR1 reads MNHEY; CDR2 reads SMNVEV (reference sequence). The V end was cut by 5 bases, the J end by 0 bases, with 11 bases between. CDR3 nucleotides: TGTGCCAGCAGTCCCCGGACAAGTAGCAATCAGCCCCAGCATTTT. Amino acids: CASSPRTSSNQPQHF.

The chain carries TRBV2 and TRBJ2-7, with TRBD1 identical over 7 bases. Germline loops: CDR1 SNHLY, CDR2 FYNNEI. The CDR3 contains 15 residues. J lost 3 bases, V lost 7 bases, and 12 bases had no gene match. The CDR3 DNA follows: TGTGCCAGCATCCCAGGGGGTGGGATGATCTACGAGCAGTACTTC. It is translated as CASIPGGGMIYEQYF.

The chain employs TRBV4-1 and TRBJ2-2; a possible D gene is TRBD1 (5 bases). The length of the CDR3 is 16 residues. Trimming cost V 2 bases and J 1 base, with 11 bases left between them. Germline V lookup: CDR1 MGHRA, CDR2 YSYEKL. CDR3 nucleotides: TGCGCCAGCAGCCAATTCCACGACAGGAACACCGGGGAGCTGTTTTTT. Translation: CASSQFHDRNTGELFF.

The CDR3 sequence: CSVEAPQGTQYF. CDR3 coding DNA: TGCAGCGTTGAAGCCCCTCAGGGGACCCAGTACTTC. The V call is TRBV29-1, the J call TRBJ2-5; TRBD1 might be the D (5 bases). This CDR3 has 12 residues. Between the trimmed V and J ends, which lost 1 base and 7 bases, there was a span of 10 bases. The germline V gene encodes CDR1 SQVTM and CDR2 ANQGSEA.

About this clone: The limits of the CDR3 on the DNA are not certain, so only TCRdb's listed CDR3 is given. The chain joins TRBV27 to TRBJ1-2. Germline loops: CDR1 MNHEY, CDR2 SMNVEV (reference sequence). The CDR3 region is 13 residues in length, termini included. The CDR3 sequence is CASSSSGSNGYTF.

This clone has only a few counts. Here the CDR3 DNA reads TGTGCCAGCTCACCACCGATAGACAGGGGGTCTGGCTACACCTTC. It encodes CASSPPIDRGSGYTF. The chain employs TRBV18 and TRBJ1-2; TRBD1 matches 9 bases. The CDR3 is 15 residues long. The V gene end was trimmed by 0 bases and the J gene end by 7 bases; junction bases not matched to a gene: 6. Germline V gene lookup returns CDR1 KGHSH and CDR2 LQKENI. Full variable domain (outside the CDR3, taken from reference TRBV18 and TRBJ1-2): NAGVMQNPRHLVRRRGQEARLRCSPMKGHSHVYWYRQLPEEGLKFMVYLQKENIIDESGMPKERFSAEFPKEGPSILRIQQVVRGDSAAYFCASSPPIDRGSGYTFGSGTRLTVV.

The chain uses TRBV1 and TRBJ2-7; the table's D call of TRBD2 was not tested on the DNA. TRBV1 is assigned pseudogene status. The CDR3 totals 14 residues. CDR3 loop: CTSSLRGGDYEQYF. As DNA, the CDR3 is TGCACCAGCAGCCTGCGGGGGGGCGACTACGAGCAGTACTTC.

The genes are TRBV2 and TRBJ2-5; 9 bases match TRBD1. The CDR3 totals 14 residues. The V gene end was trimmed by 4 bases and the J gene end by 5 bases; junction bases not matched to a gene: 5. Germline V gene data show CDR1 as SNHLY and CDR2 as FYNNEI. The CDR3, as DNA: TGTGCCAGCAGTGTACAGGGGGCATTGGAGACCCAGTACTTC. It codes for CASSVQGALETQYF.

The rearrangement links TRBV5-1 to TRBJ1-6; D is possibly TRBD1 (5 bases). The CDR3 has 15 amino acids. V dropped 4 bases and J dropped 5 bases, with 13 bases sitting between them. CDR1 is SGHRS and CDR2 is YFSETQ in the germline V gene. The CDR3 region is CASSGREMDNSPLHF. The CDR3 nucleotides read TGCGCCAGCAGCGGCAGGGAAATGGATAATTCACCCCTCCACTTT.

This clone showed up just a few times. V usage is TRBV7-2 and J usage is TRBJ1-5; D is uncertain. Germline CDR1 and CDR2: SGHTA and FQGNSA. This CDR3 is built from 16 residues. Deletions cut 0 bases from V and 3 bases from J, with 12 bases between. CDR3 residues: CASSLAPGRLNQPQHF. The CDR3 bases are TGTGCCAGCAGCTTAGCCCCCGGAAGGCTCAATCAGCCCCAGCATTTT.

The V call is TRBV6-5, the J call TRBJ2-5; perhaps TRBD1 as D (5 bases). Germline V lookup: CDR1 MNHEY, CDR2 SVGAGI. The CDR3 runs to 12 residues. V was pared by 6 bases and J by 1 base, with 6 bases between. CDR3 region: CASRGPQETQYF. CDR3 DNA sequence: TGTGCCAGCAGGGGGCCCCAAGAGACCCAGTACTTC.

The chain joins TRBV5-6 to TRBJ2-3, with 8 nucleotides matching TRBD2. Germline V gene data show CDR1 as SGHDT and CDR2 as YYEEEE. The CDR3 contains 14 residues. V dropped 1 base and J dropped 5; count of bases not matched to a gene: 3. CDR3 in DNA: TGTGCCAGCAGCTTGAATCTAGCGGGAGATACGCAGTATTTT. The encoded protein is CASSLNLAGDTQYF.

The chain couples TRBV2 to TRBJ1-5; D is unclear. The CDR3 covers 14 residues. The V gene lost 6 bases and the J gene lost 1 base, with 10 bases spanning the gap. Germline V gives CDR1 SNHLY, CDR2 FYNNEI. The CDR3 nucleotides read TGTGCCAGCAGCCTCCCGGACAGCAATCAGCCCCAGCATTTT. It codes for CASSLPDSNQPQHF.

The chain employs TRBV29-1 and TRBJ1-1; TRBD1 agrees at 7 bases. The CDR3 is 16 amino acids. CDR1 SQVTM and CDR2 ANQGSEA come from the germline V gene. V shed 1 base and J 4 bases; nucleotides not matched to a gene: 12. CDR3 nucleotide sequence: TGCAGCGTTGAAGTTACGGCAGGGGGGTGGAGCACTGAAGCTTTCTTT. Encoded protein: CSVEVTAGGWSTEAFF.

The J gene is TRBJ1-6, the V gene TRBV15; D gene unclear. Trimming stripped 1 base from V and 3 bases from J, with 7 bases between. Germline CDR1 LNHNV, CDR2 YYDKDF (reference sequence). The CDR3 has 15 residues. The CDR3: CATSRGHNYNSPLHF. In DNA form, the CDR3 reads TGTGCCACCAGCAGAGGACATAACTATAATTCACCCCTCCACTTT.

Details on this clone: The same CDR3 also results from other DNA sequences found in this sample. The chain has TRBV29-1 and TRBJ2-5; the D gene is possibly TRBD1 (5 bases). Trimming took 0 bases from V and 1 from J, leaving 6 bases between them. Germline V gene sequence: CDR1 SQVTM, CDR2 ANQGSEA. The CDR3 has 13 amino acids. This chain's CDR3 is CSVEDRAQETQYF. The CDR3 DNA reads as TGCAGCGTTGAAGACAGGGCCCAAGAGACCCAGTACTTC. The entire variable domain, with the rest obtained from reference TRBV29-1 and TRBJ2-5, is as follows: SAVISQKPSRDICQRGTSLTIQCQVDSQVTMMFWYRQQPGQSLTLIATANQGSEATYESGFVIDKFPISRPNLTFSTLTVSNMSPEDSSIYLCSVEDRAQETQYFGPGTRLLVL.

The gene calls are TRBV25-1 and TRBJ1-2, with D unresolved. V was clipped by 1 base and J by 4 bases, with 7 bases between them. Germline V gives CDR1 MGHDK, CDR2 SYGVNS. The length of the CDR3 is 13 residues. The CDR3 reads CASSELEGYGYTF. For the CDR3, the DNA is TGTGCCAGCAGTGAATTAGAGGGCTATGGCTACACCTTC.

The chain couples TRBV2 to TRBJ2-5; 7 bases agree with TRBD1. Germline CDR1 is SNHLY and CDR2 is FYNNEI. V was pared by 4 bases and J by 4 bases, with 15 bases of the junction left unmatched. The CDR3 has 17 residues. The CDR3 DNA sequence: TGTGCCAGCAGTGTCACAACCGGGCAGGGGGTTCGAGAGACCCAGTACTTC. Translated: CASSVTTGQGVRETQYF. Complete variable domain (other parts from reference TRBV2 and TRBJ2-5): EPEVTQTPSHQVTQMGQEVILRCVPISNHLYFYWYRQILGQKVEFLVSFYNNEISEKSEIFDDQFSVERPDGSNFTLKIRSTKLEDSAMYFCASSVTTGQGVRETQYFGPGTRLLVL.

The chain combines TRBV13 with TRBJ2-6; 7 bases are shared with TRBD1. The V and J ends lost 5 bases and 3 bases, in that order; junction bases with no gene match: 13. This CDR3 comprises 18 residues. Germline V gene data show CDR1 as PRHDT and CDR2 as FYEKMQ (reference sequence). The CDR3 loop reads CASSLDRVFPLGANVLTF. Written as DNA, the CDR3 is TGTGCCAGCAGCCTAGACAGGGTCTTTCCTCTTGGGGCCAACGTCCTGACTTTC.

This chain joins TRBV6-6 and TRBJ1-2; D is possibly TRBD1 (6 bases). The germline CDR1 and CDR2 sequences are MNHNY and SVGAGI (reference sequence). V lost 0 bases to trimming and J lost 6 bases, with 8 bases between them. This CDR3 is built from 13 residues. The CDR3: CASSYSNRDGYTF. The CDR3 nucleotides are TGTGCCAGCAGTTACTCGAACAGGGATGGCTACACCTTC.

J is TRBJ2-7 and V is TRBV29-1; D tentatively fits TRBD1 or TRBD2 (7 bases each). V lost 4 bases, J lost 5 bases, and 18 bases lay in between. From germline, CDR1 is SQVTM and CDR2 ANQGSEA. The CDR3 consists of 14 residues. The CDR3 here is CSVGGGDRVHEQYF. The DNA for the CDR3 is TGCAGCGTTGGTGGGGGGGACAGAGTCCACGAGCAGTACTTC.